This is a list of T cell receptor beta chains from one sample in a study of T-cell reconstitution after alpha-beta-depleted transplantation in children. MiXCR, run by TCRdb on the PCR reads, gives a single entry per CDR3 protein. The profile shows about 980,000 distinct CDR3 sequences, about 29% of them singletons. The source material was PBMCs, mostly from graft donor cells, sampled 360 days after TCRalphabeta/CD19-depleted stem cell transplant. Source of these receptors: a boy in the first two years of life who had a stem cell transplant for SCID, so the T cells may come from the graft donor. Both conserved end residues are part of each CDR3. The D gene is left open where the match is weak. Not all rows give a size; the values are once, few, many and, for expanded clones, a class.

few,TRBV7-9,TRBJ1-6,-,TGTGCCAGCAGCTTAATTGGCAGGGGTGCTTCACCCCTCCACTTT,CASSLIGRGASPLHF
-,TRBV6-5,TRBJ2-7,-,TGTGCCAGCAGTTATGGACGCCCCTACGAGCAGTACTTC,CASSYGRPYEQYF
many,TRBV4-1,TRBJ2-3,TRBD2,TGCGCCAGCAGCCAAGATACCCCAAGGGTAGCGGGGGGCTCTAGCACAGATACGCAGTATTTT,CASSQDTPRVAGGSSTDTQYF
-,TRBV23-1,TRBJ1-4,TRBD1,TGCGCCAGCAGTCAGCCCGGGACAGGGGGCGCTGGGGAAAAACTGTTTTTT,CASSQPGTGGAGEKLFF
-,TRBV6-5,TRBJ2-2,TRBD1,TGTGCCAGCAGTTACGGACAGGGAGCGGGCACCGGGGAGCTGTTTTTT,CASSYGQGAGTGELFF
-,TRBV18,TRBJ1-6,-,TGTGCCAGCTCCGGCCAGATAGAGAATTCACCCCTCCACTTT,CASSGQIENSPLHF
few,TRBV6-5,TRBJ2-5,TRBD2,TGTGCCAGCAGTTACCGTACTAGCGTCGGGCCGGAGACCCAGTACTTC,CASSYRTSVGPETQYF
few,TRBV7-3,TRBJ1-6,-,TGTGCCAGCAGCTTAAAGAAGTGGGCGTCCCTATATAATTCACCCCTCCACTTT,CASSLKKWASLYNSPLHF
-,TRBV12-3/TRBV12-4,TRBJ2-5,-,TGTGCCAGCAGTCCCGGGTCTGAGAGAGAGACCCAGTACTTC,CASSPGSERETQYF
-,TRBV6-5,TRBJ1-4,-,TGTGCCAGCAGTTACTCGAGAAAGGGGCAGTCTGAAAAACTGTTTTTT,CASSYSRKGQSEKLFF
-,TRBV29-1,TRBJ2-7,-,TGCAGCGTTGAAGCCCGGAACGGCGCCGAGCAGTACTTC,CSVEARNGAEQYF
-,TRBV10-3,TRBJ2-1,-,TGTGCCATCAGTGAGTCCGGATACAATGAGCAGTTCTTC,CAISESGYNEQFF
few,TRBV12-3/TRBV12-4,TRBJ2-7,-,TGTGCCAGCAGTGCCCCAGGGCCTCAACGGGGAGAGCAGTACTTC,CASSAPGPQRGEQYF
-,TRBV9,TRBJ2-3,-,TGTGCCAGCAGCGTAGACTACAGCCTCACAGATACGCAGTATTTT,CASSVDYSLTDTQYF
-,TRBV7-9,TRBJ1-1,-,TGTGCCAGCAGCACCGGACAGCGTTTGAACACTGAAGCTTTCTTT,CASSTGQRLNTEAFF
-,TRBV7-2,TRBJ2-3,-,TGTGCCAGCAGCTCGCAGGGGATGTGGGATACGCAGTATTTT,CASSSQGMWDTQYF
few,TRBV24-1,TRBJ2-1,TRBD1,TGTGCCACCAGTGATTTCTACTCGGGACAGCCGGACGGGGAGCAGTTCTTC,CATSDFYSGQPDGEQFF
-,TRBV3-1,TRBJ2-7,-,TGTGCCAGCAGCCAAGACAGGGTAAGGCACGAGCAGTACTTC,CASSQDRVRHEQYF
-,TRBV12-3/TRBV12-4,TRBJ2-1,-,TGTGCCAGCAGTTTTACAGGGCGGTCCTACAATGAGCAGTTCTTC,CASSFTGRSYNEQFF
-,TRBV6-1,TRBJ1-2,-,TGTGCCAGCAGCCTATTGCAGGGCTCGGGCTACACCTTC,CASSLLQGSGYTF
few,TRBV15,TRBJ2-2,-,TGTGCCACCAGCCTTCTCAAAACCGGGACCGGGGAGCTGTTTTTT,CATSLLKTGTGELFF
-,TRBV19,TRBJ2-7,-,TGTGCCAGTAGTATGGGATTGGAGGGCTCCTACGAGCAGTACTTC,CASSMGLEGSYEQYF
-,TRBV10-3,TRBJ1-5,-,TGTGCCATCAGTGAAGACTCCCGACGGTATAGCAATCAGCCCCAGCATTTT,CAISEDSRRYSNQPQHF
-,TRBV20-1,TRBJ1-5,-,TGCAGTGCCCGCGACACCTATAGCAATCAGCCCCAGCATTTT,CSARDTYSNQPQHF
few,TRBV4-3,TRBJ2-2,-,TGCGCCAGCAGCCAATTTAGGCAGGGCGGTCCCGGGGAGCTGTTTTTT,CASSQFRQGGPGELFF
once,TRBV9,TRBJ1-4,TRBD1,TGTGCCAGCAGCTTGTCGGACAGGCTTAATGAAAAACTGTTTTTT,CASSLSDRLNEKLFF
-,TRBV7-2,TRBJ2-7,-,TGTGCCAGCAGCCCTCAGGGTAAGATCACCTACGAGCAGTACTTC,CASSPQGKITYEQYF
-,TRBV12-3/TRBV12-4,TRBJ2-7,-,TGTGCCAGCAGTTTCTTTGGCCCGGAGCAGTACTTC,CASSFFGPEQYF
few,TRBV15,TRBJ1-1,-,TGTGCCACCAGCCCCTGGGGGCAGGTACAGTCTGAAGCTTTCTTT,CATSPWGQVQSEAFF
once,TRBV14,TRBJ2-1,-,TGTGCCAGCAGCCAAGACCACTTCCGTACGTACAATGAGCAGTTCTTC,CASSQDHFRTYNEQFF
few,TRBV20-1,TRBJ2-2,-,TGCAGTGCTAAGTATCCGGAGCGTGAGCGGGAGCTGTTTTTT,CSAKYPERERELFF
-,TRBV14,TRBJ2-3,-,TGTGCCAGCAGCCAAGTGAGAGGGGCGATAGATACGCAGTATTTT,CASSQVRGAIDTQYF
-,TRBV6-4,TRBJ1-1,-,TGTGCCAGCAGAAAAAATGGAGGGAATGATGAAGCTTTCTTT,CASRKNGGNDEAFF
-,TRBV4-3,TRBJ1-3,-,TGCGCCAGCAGCCCGCTTAAACTGGTACACTCTGGAAACACCATATATTTT,CASSPLKLVHSGNTIYF
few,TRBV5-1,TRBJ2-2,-,TGCGCCAGCAGACAAGGGGTTGCCGGGGAGCTGTTTTTT,CASRQGVAGELFF
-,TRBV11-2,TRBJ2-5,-,TGTGCCAGCAGCTTATTTCCAGCATACCAAGAGACCCAGTACTTC,CASSLFPAYQETQYF
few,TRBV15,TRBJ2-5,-,TGTGCCACCAGCAGAGATTCGGAGGCGAGGGAGACCCAGTACTTC,CATSRDSEARETQYF
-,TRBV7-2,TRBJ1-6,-,TGTGCCAGCAGCGCAAAACAGGGTCGTGTCGGATCACCCGTCCACTTT,CASSAKQGRVGSPVHF
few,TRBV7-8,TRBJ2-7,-,TGTGCCAGCAGCTCTCCGGGGGGCCGCCGGACCTACGAGCAGTACTTC,CASSSPGGRRTYEQYF
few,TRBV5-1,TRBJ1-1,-,TGCGCCAGCAGCATCCATGTGAACACTGAAGCTTTCTTT,CASSIHVNTEAFF
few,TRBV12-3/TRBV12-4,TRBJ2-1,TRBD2,TGTGCCAGCAGTTTCGGGGGGGAGGACAATGAGCAGTTCTTC,CASSFGGEDNEQFF
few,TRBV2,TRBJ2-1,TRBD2,TGTGCCAGCAGCAGGTCCGAACTAGCGGGGTCCTACAATGAGCAGTTCTTC,CASSRSELAGSYNEQFF
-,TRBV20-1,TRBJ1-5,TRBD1,TGCAGTGCTAGCATAGGGGGCCTGGGACAGCCCCAGCATTTT,CSASIGGLGQPQHF
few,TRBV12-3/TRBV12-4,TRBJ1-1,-,TGTGCCAGCAGCTCTAAGGGGGGGAACACTGAAGCTTTCTTT,CASSSKGGNTEAFF
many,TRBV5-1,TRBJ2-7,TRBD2,TGTGCCAGCAGTTTTGGCGGGGGGGCCTACGAGCAGTACTTC,CASSFGGGAYEQYF
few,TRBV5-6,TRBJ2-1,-,TGTGCCAGCAGCCTCCTAGGGAGCAATGAGCAGTTCTTC,CASSLLGSNEQFF
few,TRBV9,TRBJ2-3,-,TGTGCCAGCAGCGTAAAGGAGGGTACGCAGTATTTT,CASSVKEGTQYF
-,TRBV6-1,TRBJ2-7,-,TGTGCCAGCAGACGCCGGGGGCACTACGAGCAGTACTTC,CASRRRGHYEQYF
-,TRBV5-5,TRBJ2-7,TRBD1,TGTGCCAGCAGCCCGACGGACAGGTCATTTCCCTACGAGCAGTACTTC,CASSPTDRSFPYEQYF
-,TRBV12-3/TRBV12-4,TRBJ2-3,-,TGTGCCAGCAGCCAATATACGCAGTATTTT,CASSQYTQYF
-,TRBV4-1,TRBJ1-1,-,TGCGCCAGCAGCCAAGATTACAGTGAAGCTTTCTTT,CASSQDYSEAFF
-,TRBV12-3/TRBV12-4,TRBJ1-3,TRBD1,TGTGCCAGCAGTTTAACAGGGGCCACTTGGGACACCATATATTTT,CASSLTGATWDTIYF
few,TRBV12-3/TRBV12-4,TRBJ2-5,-,TGTGCCAGCGGATCTAGCAGGAACCAAGAGACCCAGTACTTC,CASGSSRNQETQYF
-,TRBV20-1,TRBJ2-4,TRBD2,TGCAGTGCTCCTTGGGGGGGAGGCAAAAACATTCAGTACTTC,CSAPWGGGKNIQYF